These 31 T cell receptor beta chains share one sample of origin, sequenced in a study of blood T cell repertoires in COVID-19. The table came from immunoSEQ multiplex PCR; TCRdb's copy has only in-frame clones and leaves some out. This sample has around 300,000 clones, with just under 90% found just once. Sequenced: PBMCs or T cells enriched from blood (not recorded which). These receptors were collected from a woman aged 55-70 years who had recovered from COVID-19.

The chain links TRBV5-5 to TRBJ2-7, with a weak D call TRBD2 (6 bases). Germline CDR1 reads SGHKS; CDR2 reads YYEKEE (reference sequence). This CDR3 is built from 16 residues. Trimming took 3 bases from V and 0 from J, leaving 16 bases between them. The CDR3 protein is CASSSSIRGSSYEQYF. The CDR3, as DNA: TGTGCCAGCAGCTCCTCTATTCGGGGGAGCTCCTACGAGCAGTACTTC.

The chain links TRBV7-9 to TRBJ2-1; D gene uncertain. The germline CDR1 and CDR2 sequences are SEHNR and FQNEAQ (reference sequence). This CDR3 comprises 11 residues. Trimming took off 2 bases at V and 9 bases at J, with 5 bases between the two ends. This CDR3 reads CASSLSIEQFF. CDR3 bases: TGTGCCAGCAGCTTATCTATTGAGCAGTTCTTC.

This rearrangement joins TRBV6-5 to TRBJ2-7; 8 bases fit TRBD1. The germline V gene has CDR1 MNHEY and CDR2 SVGAGI. After removal of 6 bases from V and 0 bases from J, the junction contained 7 bases not matched to a gene. This CDR3 is built from 15 residues. The CDR3 DNA sequence: TGTGCCAGCAGCCCAGGGACAGGTCCCTCCTACGAGCAGTACTTC. It specifies CASSPGTGPSYEQYF.

In its sample, this clone was seen a few times. The chain uses TRBV2 and TRBJ1-5; D call uncertain. Per the germline V gene, CDR1 is SNHLY and CDR2 is FYNNEI. The CDR3 contains 14 residues. V dropped 7 bases and J dropped 8 bases, with 18 bases sitting between them. This chain's CDR3 is CASNYNGPLKPQHF. Written as DNA, the CDR3 is TGTGCCAGCAATTATAATGGGCCTTTGAAGCCCCAGCATTTT.

This rearrangement joins TRBV27 to TRBJ2-1, with D perhaps TRBD2 (5 bases). The CDR3 contains 15 residues. Germline V CDR1 and CDR2: MNHEY, SMNVEV (reference sequence). V was clipped by 6 bases and J by 9 bases, with 21 bases between them. The CDR3 DNA is TGTGCCAGCAGAAGCACTAGTGACCCATTGAGTGAGCAGTTCTTC. Protein product: CASRSTSDPLSEQFF.

J is TRBJ1-4 and V is TRBV18; 7 bases agree with TRBD1. Per the germline V gene, CDR1 is KGHSH and CDR2 is LQKENI. With 8 bases clipped from V and 8 bases from J, the junction kept 14 bases outside the gene matches. The CDR3 extends over 15 amino acids. The CDR3 is CASRRAASRGEKLFF. The CDR3 region has the DNA TGTGCCAGCCGTAGAGCGGCCTCCAGGGGGGAAAAACTGTTTTTT.

The chain employs TRBV5-8 and TRBJ2-1; 8 bases line up with TRBD2. This CDR3 contains 17 residues. Germline CDR1 is SGHTS and CDR2 is YDEGEE. The V and J ends lost 4 bases and 3 bases, in that order; junction bases with no gene match: 12. In nucleotides, the CDR3 is TGTGCCAGCAGCCCAAAGGAGGGACGGGGGGGCTACAATGAGCAGTTCTTC. It translates to CASSPKEGRGGYNEQFF.

The CDR3: CASSREGQGASGELFF. CDR3 sequence (DNA): TGTGCCAGCAGCCGGGAGGGACAGGGGGCTTCCGGGGAGCTGTTTTTT. This chain connects TRBV3-1 (or the pseudogene TRBV3-2) to TRBJ2-2; 12 nucleotides line up with TRBD1. V lost 4 bases to trimming and J lost 6 bases; unmatched junction nucleotides: 6. CDR3 length: 16 residues. The germline V gene has CDR1 LGHDT and CDR2 YNNKEL (reference sequence).

About this clone itself: Mismatch with germline at one junction end may stem from a read error. The chain is built from TRBV7-7 and TRBJ2-1, with TRBD2 matching over 10 bases. The CDR3 has 15 residues. CDR1 is SSHAT, CDR2 FNYEAQ, per germline (reference sequence). CDR3 sequence: CASSSRLAGYNEQFF. Here the CDR3 DNA reads TGTGCTAGCAGCTCCCGACTAGCGGGCTACAATGAGCAGTTCTTC.

This clone was observed once. The chain recombines TRBV12-3 or TRBV12-4 with TRBJ1-1; D is ambiguous. This CDR3 contains 11 residues. With 5 bases removed from V and 5 bases from J, the gap between germline ends came to 6 bases. The CDR3 nucleotides are TGTGCCAGCAGTCTGCAGACTGAAGCTTTCTTT. It translates to CASSLQTEAFF.

A note on this clone: At one of its ends the junction is not consistent with the germline gene, which may arise from a read error. The J gene is TRBJ1-1, the V gene TRBV30; D gene unclear. The CDR3 has 13 amino acids. Germline-derived CDR1 and CDR2 are GTSNPN and SVGIG (reference sequence). CDR3 sequence reads: CACRRTGNPEAFF. The CDR3 region has the DNA TGTGCCTGTCGTAGGACTGGGAACCCTGAAGCTTTCTTT.

V gene TRBV5-1 combines with J gene TRBJ1-2; 8 nucleotides agree with TRBD1. The CDR3 spans 16 residues. The ends lost 3 bases at V and 5 bases at J; junction bases unmatched: 12. The germline V gene encodes CDR1 SGHRS and CDR2 YFSETQ. Here the CDR3 DNA reads TGCGCCAGCAGCTCTTCCAGCCGGGACAGGATTTATGGCTACACCTTC. It yields the protein CASSSSSRDRIYGYTF.

The chain links TRBV15 to TRBJ2-1; TRBD2 agrees at 11 bases. The CDR3 sequence is 16 residues long. Germline loops: CDR1 LNHNV, CDR2 YYDKDF (reference sequence). V dropped 3 bases and J dropped 4; count of bases not matched to a gene: 5. CDR3 sequence (DNA): TGTGCCACCAGCAGGGATGGGACTAGCGGATACAATGAGCAGTTCTTC. It yields the protein CATSRDGTSGYNEQFF. The variable domain in full, completed from reference TRBV15 and TRBJ2-1, reads DAMVIQNPRYQVTQFGKPVTLSCSQTLNHNVMYWYQQKSSQAPKLLFHYYDKDFNNEADTPDNFQSRRPNTSFCFLDIRSPGLGDTAMYLCATSRDGTSGYNEQFFGPGTRLTVL.

This rearrangement joins TRBV6-6 to TRBJ2-7, with 7 bases identical to TRBD2. The V segment lost 8 bases and the J segment 0 bases; nucleotides outside the gene matches: 4. The CDR3 runs to 13 residues. Germline values: CDR1 MNHNY, CDR2 SVGAGI (reference sequence). In nucleotides, the CDR3 is TGTGCCAGCGGAGGCGGGAGCTCCTACGAGCAGTACTTC. Translation gives CASGGGSSYEQYF.

The rearrangement uses TRBV6-1 and TRBJ1-2; 7 positions agree with TRBD1. V lost 1 base, J lost 0 bases, and 5 bases stayed unmatched. CDR1 is MNHNS, CDR2 SASEGT, per germline. The length of the CDR3 is 16 residues. CDR3 in amino acids: CASSEEGQRTNYGYTF. CDR3 sequence (DNA): TGTGCCAGCAGTGAAGAGGGACAGCGAACTAACTATGGCTACACCTTC.

The V call is TRBV7-2, the J call TRBJ2-1, with 8 bases fitting TRBD2. Germline CDR1 reads SGHTA; CDR2 reads FQGNSA. This CDR3 comprises 16 residues. Germline trimming cut 5 bases from V and 8 bases from J; bases unmatched to any gene: 14. The CDR3 DNA follows: TGTGCCAGCAGCCCACCGGGACTAGGAAGGTTAGATGAGCAGTTCTTC. This encodes CASSPPGLGRLDEQFF.

The chain combines TRBV6-1 with TRBJ1-6, with D possibly TRBD1 on 6 matching bases. There are 19 residues in the CDR3. V was clipped by 0 bases and J by 0 bases, with 15 bases between them. Germline loops: CDR1 MNHNS, CDR2 SASEGT. CDR3 in amino acids: CASSEAPLTGNSYNSPLHF. CDR3 DNA sequence: TGTGCCAGCAGTGAAGCCCCCCTGACAGGCAACTCCTATAATTCACCCCTCCACTTT.

This clone was recorded only once. This chain links TRBV5-1 with TRBJ1-1; TRBD1 matches 9 bases. The germline V gene has CDR1 SGHRS and CDR2 YFSETQ. V lost 4 bases to trimming and J lost 0 bases; unmatched junction nucleotides: 7. The CDR3 contains 16 residues. The CDR3 spells CASSLGQGQMNTEAFF. The DNA for the CDR3 is TGCGCCAGCAGCCTAGGACAGGGGCAGATGAACACTGAAGCTTTCTTT.

This clone turned up a few times. The rearrangement links TRBV3-1 (or the pseudogene TRBV3-2) to TRBJ1-5; D perhaps matches TRBD1 (6 bases). The germline gives CDR1 LGHDT, CDR2 YNNKEL (reference sequence). V was cut by 4 bases and J by 5 bases, with 12 bases left in between. This CDR3 is built from 14 residues. The CDR3 region is CASSRGQSDQPQHF. The CDR3 region has the DNA TGTGCCAGCAGCCGGGGGCAGAGTGATCAGCCCCAGCATTTT.

This chain connects TRBV7-3 to TRBJ2-7, with D perhaps TRBD1 (5 bases). The V gene lost 2 bases and the J gene lost 1 base, with 12 bases spanning the gap. The CDR3 runs 15 residues. Germline V CDR1 and CDR2: SGHTA, FQGTGA. CDR3 amino acids: CASSLVIRGSYEQYF. The CDR3 DNA sequence: TGTGCCAGCAGCTTAGTGATTAGGGGATCCTACGAGCAGTACTTC.

The chain is built from TRBV28 and TRBJ2-1; tentative D call: TRBD2 (6 bases). Germline-derived CDR1 and CDR2 are MDHEN and SYDVKM. The CDR3 loop spans 14 amino acids. Trimming cost V 5 bases and J 8 bases, with 16 bases left between them. The CDR3 sequence: CASSHPDYPDEQFF. In nucleotides, the CDR3 is TGTGCCAGCAGTCACCCGGACTATCCCGATGAGCAGTTCTTC.

CDR3 in DNA: TGTGCCAGCCGTGGACAGGGCGTTTATTCACCCCTCCACTTT. Its translation is CASRGQGVYSPLHF. V gene TRBV19 combines with J gene TRBJ1-6; TRBD1 aligns across 8 bases. Losses at the gene ends were 9 bases for V and 8 bases for J; bases not matched to a gene: 9. The CDR3 runs 14 residues. Germline CDR1 LNHDA, CDR2 SQIVND (reference sequence).

The V gene is TRBV19, the J gene TRBJ2-1, with D possibly matching TRBD1 (6 bases). Germline CDR1 and CDR2: LNHDA and SQIVND (reference sequence). Trimming removed 7 bases at V and 4 bases at J, with 11 bases between. This CDR3 comprises 13 residues. Here the CDR3 reads CASTFGQYNEQFF. In DNA form, the CDR3 reads TGTGCCAGTACCTTCGGACAGTACAATGAGCAGTTCTTC.

V and J are TRBV12-3 or TRBV12-4 and TRBJ1-2, with D possibly being TRBD1 (6 bases). The germline V and J ends were trimmed by 3 bases and 8 bases, with 10 bases remaining between them. This CDR3 comprises 12 residues. For the CDR3, the DNA is TGTGCCAGCAGTTTTACAGGGCAAGGCTACACCTTC. It specifies CASSFTGQGYTF.

This sequence joins TRBV5-4 and TRBJ1-2; tentatively, D is TRBD1 (5 bases). The CDR3 is 14 amino acids. V gave up 0 bases and J gave up 5 bases, with 11 bases separating them. The germline V gene encodes CDR1 SGHNT and CDR2 YYREEE (reference sequence). The CDR3 region is CASSLAGTEYGYTF. In DNA, the CDR3 is TGTGCCAGCAGCTTGGCCGGGACTGAGTATGGCTACACCTTC.

The chain is built from TRBV4-1 and TRBJ1-5, with unresolved D. The CDR3 runs 15 residues. The germline CDR1 and CDR2 sequences are MGHRA and YSYEKL. Trimming removed 4 bases at V and 6 bases at J, with 16 bases between. CDR3 region: CASSPLPRSAQPQHF. CDR3 nucleotides: TGCGCCAGCAGCCCTCTACCAAGAAGTGCTCAGCCCCAGCATTTT.

V usage is TRBV6-5 and J usage is TRBJ1-4; D might be TRBD1 (6 bases). The CDR3 runs 15 residues. CDR1 MNHEY and CDR2 SVGAGI come from the germline V gene. The ends were cut back, 2 bases at V and 2 bases at J, with 9 bases in the middle. CDR3 sequence (DNA): TGTGCCAGCAGTTACACAACAGGGACTAATGAAAAACTGTTTTTT. Amino acid sequence: CASSYTTGTNEKLFF.

This clone was seen once. The chain joins TRBV12-5 to TRBJ1-6; D unclear. The germline CDR1 and CDR2 sequences are LGHNT and FRNRAP. The CDR3 is 17 amino acids. V was trimmed by 2 bases and J by 6 bases, leaving 17 bases between them. The CDR3 loop is CASGLTPGSGSNSPLHF. The CDR3 region has the DNA TGTGCTAGTGGTTTGACGCCCGGGAGTGGAAGTAATTCACCCCTCCACTTT. Using reference TRBV12-5 and TRBJ1-6 for the parts outside the CDR3, the full variable domain is DARVTQTPRHKVTEMGQEVTMRCQPILGHNTVFWYRQTMMQGLELLAYFRNRAPLDDSGMPKDRFSAEMPDATLATLKIQPSEPRDSAVYFCASGLTPGSGSNSPLHFGNGTRLTVT.

This chain connects TRBV4-1 to TRBJ2-7, with D tentatively TRBD2 (6 bases). Germline assignment: CDR1 MGHRA and CDR2 YSYEKL. Between the trimmed V and J ends, which lost 3 bases and 1 base, there was a span of 16 bases. The CDR3 has 16 residues. The CDR3 loop is CASSQAGIGESYEQYF. CDR3 nucleotide sequence: TGCGCCAGCAGCCAGGCGGGAATCGGGGAATCCTACGAGCAGTACTTC.

The table lists this clone with a count of one. The J gene is TRBJ2-5, the V gene TRBV19; 9 bases are shared with TRBD2. Trimming removed 5 bases from V and 5 bases from J; junction bases left unmatched: 9. Germline loops: CDR1 LNHDA, CDR2 SQIVND (reference sequence). CDR3 length equals 15 residues. CDR3 amino acids: CASSPISGGWETQYF. For the CDR3, the DNA is TGTGCCAGTAGTCCAATTAGCGGGGGCTGGGAGACCCAGTACTTC.

The chain combines TRBV28 with TRBJ2-3; 11 bases match TRBD2. The CDR3 spans 13 residues. Trimming removed 9 bases from V and 6 bases from J; junction bases left unmatched: 5. CDR1 is MDHEN, CDR2 SYDVKM, per germline. The CDR3 loop reads CASRTSGSDTQYF. The CDR3 DNA sequence: TGTGCCAGTAGGACTAGCGGGTCCGATACGCAGTATTTT.